These T cell receptor beta chains were read from a single sample in a study of T cell changes during pregnancy in multiple sclerosis. Here immunoSEQ multiplex PCR was the method, and the copy in TCRdb shows in-frame clones only, minus some. The repertoire holds about 40,000 clones, with around nine tenths as singletons. The starting material was peripheral blood, obtained before pregnancy. All receptors come from a female donor with multiple sclerosis, enrolled in a pregnancy study. Both conserved end residues are part of each CDR3. A D gene is named only where the DNA matches it firmly. The size entry is marked missing in some rows and otherwise reads once, few, many or a size class.

v_gene	j_gene	d_gene	abundance	CDR3nt	CDR3aa
TRBV5-4	TRBJ2-7	.	.	TGTGCCAGCAGCTTGGTTTCGGCCAGGGGCTACGAGCAGTACTTC	CASSLVSARGYEQYF
TRBV18	TRBJ2-7	.	.	TGTGCCAGCTCACCAAAGGCGGACTACGAGCAGTACTTC	CASSPKADYEQYF
TRBV29-1	TRBJ1-2	TRBD1	.	TGCAGCGTTTCCAGGGGGCGCGATGGCTACACCTTC	CSVSRGRDGYTF
TRBV6-6	TRBJ2-1	.	.	TGTGCCTCCTGGGGACTCTCCTACAATGAGCAGTTCTTC	CASWGLSYNEQFF
TRBV5-4	TRBJ2-6	.	.	TGTGCCAGCAGCTCGCCTGTGTACTCCGGGGGGGCCAACGTCCTGACTTTC	CASSSPVYSGGANVLTF
TRBV5-1	TRBJ2-2	TRBD2	.	TGCGCCAGCAGCTTGTCAGCGGGAGACACCGGGGAGCTGTTTTTT	CASSLSAGDTGELFF
TRBV27	TRBJ2-7	TRBD1	.	TGTGCCAGCAGTATAGGGACAGAGAGCTCCTACGAGCAGTACTTC	CASSIGTESSYEQYF
TRBV28	TRBJ2-3	TRBD2	.	TGTGCCAGCAGTTTACCCCAGACGGGAGGAGATACGCAGTATTTT	CASSLPQTGGDTQYF
TRBV19	TRBJ2-7	.	.	TGTGCCAGTAGCCTGGACAGGAGGGATGGCGAGCAGTACTTC	CASSLDRRDGEQYF
TRBV12-2	TRBJ2-7	.	once	TGTGCAAGTCGCTTTTTCCGGGACAGGGGAGAGCAGTACTTC	CASRFFRDRGEQYF
TRBV10-3	TRBJ2-2	.	.	TGTGCCATCAGTGATACCACAGCGAACACCGGGGAGCTGTTTTTT	CAISDTTANTGELFF
TRBV6-5	TRBJ2-7	.	.	TGTGCCAGCAGCATGACAGCAAATACCTACGAGCAGTACTTC	CASSMTANTYEQYF
TRBV29-1	TRBJ2-5	.	.	TGCAGCGTTTTCGGGAGTGGAGAGACCCAGTACTTC	CSVFGSGETQYF